A selection of T cell receptor beta chains follows, all from one sample in a study of cytomegalovirus exposure and HLA in healthy donors. Libraries were prepared by immunoSEQ multiplex PCR; TCRdb keeps only in-frame clonotypes and omits some of them. Here the sample spans approximately 100,000 clones, approximately 80% being singletons. The material sequenced was PBMCs. Receptors originate from a man aged 60 to 75 in good health and CMV-seropositive. The CDR3 runs from the conserved cysteine through the conserved F or W. Fields, in order: clone size, J gene, V gene, D gene, CDR3 protein, CDR3 DNA. The D gene is left open where the match is weak. For some rows the clone size is stated as once, few or many, or as a class when expanded; others skip it.

NA | TRBJ2-3 | TRBV5-1 | NA | CASSLGRVGTDTQYF | TGCGCCAGCAGCTTGGGGCGGGTAGGCACAGATACGCAGTATTTT
once | TRBJ2-7 | TRBV28 | TRBD2 | CASSLSSSGGYGQYF | TGTGCCAGCAGTTTATCGTCCAGCGGGGGCTACGGGCAGTACTTC
NA | TRBJ2-3 | TRBV11-1 | TRBD1 | CASRKGGLDTQYF | TGTGCCAGCAGGAAAGGGGGCTTGGATACGCAGTATTTT
NA | TRBJ1-1 | TRBV2 | NA | CASKQGDRTEAFF | TGTGCCAGCAAACAGGGAGATCGGACTGAAGCTTTCTTT
NA | TRBJ2-7 | TRBV28 | NA | CASSLGQGINEQYF | TGTGCCAGCAGTTTGGGCCAAGGAATAAACGAGCAGTACTTC
NA | TRBJ2-1 | TRBV5-1 | TRBD1 | CASSLAAGGVEQFF | TGCGCCAGCAGCTTGGCCGCAGGGGGCGTTGAGCAGTTCTTC
once | TRBJ2-3 | TRBV5-1 | NA | CASSLVKQTDTQYF | TGCGCCAGCAGCTTGGTGAAGCAAACAGATACGCAGTATTTT
NA | TRBJ2-2 | TRBV2 | TRBD1 | CASIVGQGAGELFF | TGTGCCAGCATCGTGGGACAGGGGGCCGGGGAGCTGTTTTTT
NA | TRBJ1-5 | TRBV6-1 | TRBD1 | CASSETGGGQPQHF | TGTGCCAGCAGTGAGACAGGGGGGGGTCAGCCCCAGCATTTT
few | TRBJ2-5 | TRBV9 | NA | CASSARLGFGETQYF | TGTGCCAGCAGCGCCCGACTAGGATTTGGGGAGACCCAGTACTTC
NA | TRBJ2-1 | TRBV12-5 | TRBD1 | CASGRDRVSNEQFF | TGTGCTAGTGGCCGAGACAGGGTGAGCAATGAGCAGTTCTTC